The source of this T cell receptor (beta chain) is a study of T cell changes during pregnancy in multiple sclerosis. Trimming left V 0 bases short and J 2 bases short, with 8 bases between. The CDR3 extends over 14 amino acids. The germline gives CDR1 SGDLS, CDR2 YYNGEE. Sequenced by immunoSEQ multiplex PCR; TCRdb stores in-frame clones only, minus some. Of 30,000 to 45,000 clones listed, about 92% are singletons. The sample here was CD4+ T cells from peripheral blood mononuclear cells, taken after pregnancy. The clonotype comes from a female donor with multiple sclerosis, enrolled in a pregnancy study. The V and J genes are TRBV9 and TRBJ1-2; D ambiguous. DNA for the CDR3: TGTGCCAGCAGCGTAGACAGAATCAACTATGGCTACACCTTC. It translates to CASSVDRINYGYTF.